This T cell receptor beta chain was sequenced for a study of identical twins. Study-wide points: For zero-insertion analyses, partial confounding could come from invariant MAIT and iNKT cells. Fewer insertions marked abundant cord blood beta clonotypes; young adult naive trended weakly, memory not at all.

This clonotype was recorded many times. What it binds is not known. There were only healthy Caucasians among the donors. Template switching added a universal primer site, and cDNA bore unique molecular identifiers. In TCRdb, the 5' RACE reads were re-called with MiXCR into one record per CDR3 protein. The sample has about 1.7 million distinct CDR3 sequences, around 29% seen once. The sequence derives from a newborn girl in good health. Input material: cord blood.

CDR3 residues: CASSQRTSVTDTQYF. CDR3 nucleotide sequence: TGTGCCAGCAGCCAGAGGACTAGCGTTACAGATACGCAGTATTTT. This sequence joins TRBV4-2 and TRBJ2-3; TRBD2 aligns across 9 bases. The junction had 4 bases not matched to a gene; V was cut back by 3 bases and J by 3 bases. The CDR3 consists of 15 residues. The germline V gene encodes CDR1 LGHNA and CDR2 YNFKEQ.